Listed here are 4 T cell receptor beta chains from one sample, sequenced in a study of a mutant IDH1 vaccine in newly diagnosed glioma. Their antigens are not known. The time point denotes: week 23, last vaccination. One vaccine dose held 300 ug of mutant IDH1 20-mer peptide and came with topical imiquimod. TCRdb's table, derived via immunoSEQ multiplex PCR, lists solely in-frame clones and lacks some. The repertoire holds 35,000 to 50,000 clones, with approximately 90% as singletons. The sample was PBMCs, taken from a glioma patient whose treatment included an IDH1 peptide vaccine. The receptors were sampled from a man in his forties or fifties with glioma.

This clone was seen only once. The chain has TRBV14 and TRBJ2-1; D may be TRBD2 (6 bases). CDR1 and CDR2 from the germline V gene are SGHDN and FVKESK. The V gene lost 3 bases and the J gene lost 9 bases, with 24 bases spanning the gap. The CDR3 has 17 amino acids. As DNA, the CDR3 is TGTGCCAGCAGCCAGGGACCCGGGACTCCCTCCTTCCGTGAGCAGTTCTTC. As protein: CASSQGPGTPSFREQFF.

The rearrangement joins TRBV2 to TRBJ2-5, with a weak D call TRBD2 (6 bases). The CDR3 length is 18 residues. Germline CDR1 reads SNHLY; CDR2 reads FYNNEI. The V gene lost 7 bases and the J gene lost 5 bases, with 29 bases spanning the gap. The CDR3, as DNA: TGTGCCAGCATCGGACGCCGAACCGGCGGAGGGGTTTGGGAGACCCAGTACTTC. It encodes CASIGRRTGGGVWETQYF.

The CDR3 loop reads CASSPDRTHHSNQPQHF. The CDR3 nucleotides read TGTGCCAGCAGTCCGGACAGGACACACCATAGCAATCAGCCCCAGCATTTT. This chain uses TRBV21-1 with TRBJ1-5; TRBD1 reflects the table's D call only, with no check against the DNA. TRBV21-1 is termed a pseudogene. The CDR3 has 17 residues.

A few counts support this clone. This sequence joins TRBV7-2 and TRBJ2-3; weak D call: TRBD1 (5 bases). The V gene's germline CDR1 is SGHTA and CDR2 FQGNSA. This CDR3 region has 14 residues. V was clipped by 2 bases and J by 2 bases, with 8 bases between them. The CDR3 here is CASSLSRVTDTQYF. For the CDR3, the DNA is TGTGCCAGCAGCTTATCCAGGGTCACAGATACGCAGTATTTT.